The rows below give T cell receptor beta chains drawn from one sample of a study of CD8 T cells in ankylosing spondylitis. TCRdb fed the 5' RACE reads into MiXCR, producing one record per CDR3 protein. The sample holds roughly 150,000 distinct CDR3 sequences, 25% to 35% seen once. Sample: synovial fluid, either unsorted or a sorted T cell fraction (not recorded which). These TCRs come from a male donor with ankylosing spondylitis. Both conserved end residues are part of each CDR3. A D gene is named only where the DNA matches it firmly. A clone size is listed for some rows: how often the clone was seen (once, few, many), or a class if it is expanded.

size	D	J	V	CDR3	DNA
few	NA	TRBJ1-5	TRBV12-3/TRBV12-4	CASSFAENQPQHF	TGTGCCAGCAGTTTCGCGGAAAACCAGCCCCAGCATTTT
few	TRBD1	TRBJ2-1	TRBV3-1	CASSDRDRGSTLLF	TGTGCCAGCAGCGACCGGGACAGGGGCTCCACTTTGCTCTTC
NA	NA	TRBJ1-2	TRBV6-1	CASLGGQGYTF	TGTGCCAGCCTCGGGGGCCAGGGCTACACCTTC
few	NA	TRBJ2-3	TRBV20-1	CSAITGAHYTDTQYF	TGCAGTGCAATAACGGGGGCCCACTACACAGATACGCAGTATTTT
few	NA	TRBJ1-6	TRBV20-1	CSARPGAGRYSPLHF	TGCAGTGCTAGACCCGGGGCAGGGAGGTATTCACCCCTCCACTTT
many	TRBD2	TRBJ2-7	TRBV10-3	CAISALRSGNYEQYF	TGTGCCATCAGTGCCCTGAGGAGCGGGAACTACGAGCAGTACTTC
few	TRBD2	TRBJ2-7	TRBV4-2	CASSQDHGGALEQYF	TGTGCCAGCAGCCAAGATCACGGGGGGGCTCTCGAGCAGTACTTC
many	TRBD1	TRBJ1-1	TRBV5-1	CASRSSGGTLNTEAFF	TGCGCCAGCAGGTCGTCAGGGGGAACCTTGAACACTGAAGCTTTCTTT
many	TRBD1	TRBJ2-7	TRBV29-1	CSVVGTGTYEQYF	TGCAGCGTTGTGGGGACAGGGACCTACGAGCAGTACTTC
NA	TRBD2	TRBJ2-1	TRBV6-1	CASSTRTSGSYTHNEQFF	TGTGCCAGCAGTACGCGGACTAGCGGGAGTTATACCCACAATGAGCAGTTCTTC
few	TRBD2	TRBJ2-1	TRBV7-3	CASRAGTSGINEQFF	TGTGCCAGCAGGGCCGGGACTAGCGGGATCAATGAGCAGTTCTTC
NA	NA	TRBJ1-5	TRBV5-6	CASSLGGAHQPQHF	TGTGCCAGCAGCTTGGGGGGGGCTCATCAGCCCCAGCATTTT
once	TRBD1	TRBJ2-5	TRBV5-1	CASTEQGAIQETQYF	TGCGCCAGCACAGAACAGGGGGCGATCCAAGAGACCCAGTACTTC
many	NA	TRBJ2-7	TRBV10-3	CAISENTYEQYF	TGTGCCATCAGTGAGAACACATACGAGCAGTACTTC
few	TRBD2	TRBJ2-1	TRBV6-2/TRBV6-3	CASSFRPRTSGDNEQFF	TGTGCCAGCAGTTTCCGACCCCGGACTAGCGGTGACAATGAGCAGTTCTTC
NA	NA	TRBJ1-3	TRBV18	CASSPSTRSSGNTIYF	TGTGCCAGCTCACCAAGTACACGAAGCTCTGGAAACACCATATATTTT
NA	NA	TRBJ1-1	TRBV30	CAWNSKGSVGTEAFF	TGTGCCTGGAACTCTAAGGGGTCGGTTGGGACTGAAGCTTTCTTT
few	TRBD1	TRBJ2-2	TRBV4-2	CASSQDAPGQGYTGELFF	TGTGCCAGCAGCCAAGATGCCCCGGGACAGGGGTACACCGGGGAGCTGTTTTTT
few	TRBD2	TRBJ2-2	TRBV12-3/TRBV12-4	CASSPLRGGDTGELFF	TGTGCCAGCAGTCCCCTGCGGGGGGGCGACACCGGGGAGCTGTTTTTT
NA	NA	TRBJ1-3	TRBV14	CASSAQLQGSGNTIYF	TGTGCCAGCAGCGCTCAATTACAGGGTTCTGGAAACACCATATATTTT
few	NA	TRBJ1-2	TRBV27	CASSLASNYGYTF	TGTGCCAGCAGTTTAGCAAGTAACTATGGCTACACCTTC
NA	NA	TRBJ2-1	TRBV7-3	CASSLRASPYNEQFF	TGTGCCAGCAGCTTACGGGCTAGCCCCTACAATGAGCAGTTCTTC
NA	NA	TRBJ2-7	TRBV2	CASSGSRYEQYF	TGTGCCAGCAGTGGATCGAGGTACGAGCAGTACTTC
NA	NA	TRBJ1-1	TRBV20-1	CSAKPQGTMNTEAFF	TGCAGTGCTAAGCCCCAGGGAACGATGAACACTGAAGCTTTCTTT
few	NA	TRBJ1-1	TRBV6-5	CASSYRYMNTEAFF	TGTGCCAGCAGTTACAGGTACATGAACACTGAAGCTTTCTTT
NA	NA	TRBJ2-3	TRBV24-1	CATSDYKGGGTDTQYF	TGTGCCACCAGTGACTACAAGGGGGGTGGCACAGATACGCAGTATTTT
once	TRBD1	TRBJ1-1	TRBV2	CASRGQGAEGEAFF	TGTGCCAGCAGGGGACAGGGGGCGGAAGGTGAAGCTTTCTTT
few	NA	TRBJ1-5	TRBV6-5	CASSYSRNQPQHF	TGTGCCAGCAGTTACTCGAGAAATCAGCCCCAGCATTTT
NA	NA	TRBJ2-1	TRBV2	CASRRDPVDNEQFF	TGTGCCAGCAGACGGGACCCCGTCGACAATGAGCAGTTCTTC
few	NA	TRBJ2-7	TRBV29-1	CSAMDGFYEQYF	TGCAGCGCTATGGACGGATTCTACGAGCAGTACTTC
NA	TRBD1	TRBJ2-2	TRBV12-3/TRBV12-4	CASSFRTGNTGELFF	TGTGCCAGCAGTTTTCGGACAGGGAATACCGGGGAGCTGTTTTTT
NA	NA	TRBJ1-2	TRBV6-1	CASRRTTGGGDYTF	TGTGCCAGCAGACGTACGACGGGCGGGGGCGACTACACCTTC
NA	TRBD1	TRBJ1-2	TRBV3-1	CASSQTGQGYGYTF	TGTGCCAGCAGCCAAACGGGACAGGGCTATGGCTACACCTTC
NA	NA	TRBJ2-3	TRBV29-1	CSAKTRGSTDTQYF	TGCAGCGCCAAAACCCGCGGGAGCACAGATACGCAGTATTTT
NA	TRBD2	TRBJ2-7	TRBV20-1	CSATPTSGGVYEQYF	TGCAGTGCTACCCCAACTAGCGGGGGGGTCTACGAGCAGTACTTC
NA	NA	TRBJ2-1	TRBV5-1	CASSLVQGGHNEQFF	TGCGCCAGCAGCTTGGTTCAGGGTGGCCACAATGAGCAGTTCTTC
few	NA	TRBJ2-2	TRBV5-4	CASSFRVGQGRTGELFF	TGTGCCAGCAGCTTCAGGGTGGGGCAAGGGCGGACCGGGGAGCTGTTTTTT
NA	NA	TRBJ1-5	TRBV7-2	CASSLAPQPQHF	TGTGCCAGCAGCTTAGCGCCTCAGCCCCAGCATTTT
once	TRBD1	TRBJ1-1	TRBV5-1	CASSAQGAKNTEAFF	TGCGCCAGCAGCGCCCAGGGGGCGAAAAACACTGAAGCTTTCTTT